A selection of T cell receptor beta chains follows, all from one sample in a study of cytomegalovirus exposure and HLA in healthy donors. Libraries were prepared by immunoSEQ multiplex PCR; TCRdb keeps only in-frame clonotypes and omits some of them. The data contain approximately 190,000 clones, about four fifths of them singletons. The sample comprised PBMCs. The origin of the receptors is a boy younger than 10 in good health and CMV-seronegative. Each CDR3 is given with its conserved first and last residue. D genes are given only for firm matches.

v_gene: TRBV6-5; d_gene: NA; CDR3aa: CASSYSVSSGNTIYF
v_gene: TRBV10-3; d_gene: NA; CDR3aa: CAISNRDSNQPQHF
v_gene: TRBV25-1; d_gene: TRBD1; CDR3aa: CASSDRTGARNEKLFF
v_gene: TRBV5-1; d_gene: NA; CDR3aa: CASSPRQGGTGELFF
v_gene: TRBV18; d_gene: NA; CDR3aa: CASSPRGGPNEKLFF
v_gene: TRBV11-2; d_gene: NA; CDR3aa: CASSPGLTPSTDTQYF
v_gene: TRBV7-6; d_gene: TRBD1; CDR3aa: CASSLRAGGRYEQYF
v_gene: TRBV19; d_gene: NA; CDR3aa: CASTDGGAVTDTQYF
v_gene: TRBV7-2; d_gene: NA; CDR3aa: CASSEQVGRTDTQYF
v_gene: TRBV7-9; d_gene: TRBD2; CDR3aa: CASSSRTSGGTDTQYF
v_gene: TRBV25-1; d_gene: NA; CDR3aa: CASSESRVDEQFF
v_gene: TRBV9; d_gene: TRBD1; CDR3aa: CASSAGTGSSYEQYF
v_gene: TRBV4-2; d_gene: TRBD1; CDR3aa: CASSQEVQGVGGYTF
v_gene: TRBV19; d_gene: NA; CDR3aa: CASSMESNEKLFF
v_gene: TRBV9; d_gene: NA; CDR3aa: CASSVGELNTEAFF
v_gene: TRBV6-1; d_gene: NA; CDR3aa: CASSGTSRGKETQYF
v_gene: TRBV28; d_gene: TRBD1; CDR3aa: CASQPNPGTGNSPLHF
v_gene: TRBV28; d_gene: NA; CDR3aa: CASSGPWYTDTQYF